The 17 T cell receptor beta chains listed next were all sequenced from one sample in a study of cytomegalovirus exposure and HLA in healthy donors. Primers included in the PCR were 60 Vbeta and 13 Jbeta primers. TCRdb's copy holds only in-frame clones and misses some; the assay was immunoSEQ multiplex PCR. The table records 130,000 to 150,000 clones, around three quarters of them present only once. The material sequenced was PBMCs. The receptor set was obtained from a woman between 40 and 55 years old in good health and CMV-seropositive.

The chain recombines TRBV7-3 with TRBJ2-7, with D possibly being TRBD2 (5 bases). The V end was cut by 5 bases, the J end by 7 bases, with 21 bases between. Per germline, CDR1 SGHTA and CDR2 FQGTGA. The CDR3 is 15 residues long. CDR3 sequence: CASSPNGAAASEQYF. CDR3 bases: TGTGCCAGCAGCCCAAACGGAGCGGCGGCCTCTGAGCAGTACTTC. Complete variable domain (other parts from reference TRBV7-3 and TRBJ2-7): GAGVSQTPSNKVTEKGKYVELRCDPISGHTALYWYRQSLGQGPEFLIYFQGTGAADDSGLPNDRFFAVRPEGSVSTLKIQRTERGDSAVYLCASSPNGAAASEQYFGPGTRLTVT.

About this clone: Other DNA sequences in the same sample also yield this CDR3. As DNA, the CDR3 is TGTGCCAGCAGTTACGGGGGCAGCAATCAGCCCCAGCATTTT. Its translation: CASSYGGSNQPQHF. V usage is TRBV6-5 and J usage is TRBJ1-5, with D maybe TRBD1 (6 bases). The germline V gene has CDR1 MNHEY and CDR2 SVGAGI. Trimming removed 2 bases at V and 1 base at J, with 6 bases between. This CDR3 has 14 amino acids.

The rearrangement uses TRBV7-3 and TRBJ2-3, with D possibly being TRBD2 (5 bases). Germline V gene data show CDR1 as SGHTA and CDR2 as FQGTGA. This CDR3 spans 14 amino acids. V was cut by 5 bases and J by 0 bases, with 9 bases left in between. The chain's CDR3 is CASSRGLSTDTQYF. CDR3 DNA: TGTGCCAGCAGCCGTGGACTTAGCACAGATACGCAGTATTTT.

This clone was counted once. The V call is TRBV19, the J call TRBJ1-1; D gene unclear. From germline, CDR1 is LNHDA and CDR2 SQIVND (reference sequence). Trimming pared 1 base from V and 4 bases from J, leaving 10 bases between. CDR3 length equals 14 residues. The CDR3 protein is CASSIGQVGTEAFF. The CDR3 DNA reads TGTGCCAGTAGTATAGGACAAGTGGGCACTGAAGCTTTCTTT.

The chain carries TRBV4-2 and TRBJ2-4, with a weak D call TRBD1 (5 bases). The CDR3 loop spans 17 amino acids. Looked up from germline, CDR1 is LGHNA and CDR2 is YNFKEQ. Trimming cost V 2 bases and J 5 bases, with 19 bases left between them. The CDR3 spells CASSQSPTASSQNIQYF. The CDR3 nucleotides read TGTGCCAGCAGCCAAAGTCCGACAGCATCCTCTCAAAACATTCAGTACTTC.

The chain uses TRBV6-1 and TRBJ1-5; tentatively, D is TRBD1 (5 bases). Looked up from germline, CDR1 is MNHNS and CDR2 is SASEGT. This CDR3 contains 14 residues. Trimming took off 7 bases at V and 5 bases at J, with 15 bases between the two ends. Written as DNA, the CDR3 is TGTGCCAGCAATAAAGGGGCGACCTATCAGCCCCAGCATTTT. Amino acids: CASNKGATYQPQHF.

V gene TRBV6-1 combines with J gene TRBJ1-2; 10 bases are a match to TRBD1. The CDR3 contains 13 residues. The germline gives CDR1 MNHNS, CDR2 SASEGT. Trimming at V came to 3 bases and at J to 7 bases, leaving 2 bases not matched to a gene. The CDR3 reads CASSETGGRGYTF. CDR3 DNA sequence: TGTGCCAGCAGTGAGACAGGGGGCCGTGGCTACACCTTC.

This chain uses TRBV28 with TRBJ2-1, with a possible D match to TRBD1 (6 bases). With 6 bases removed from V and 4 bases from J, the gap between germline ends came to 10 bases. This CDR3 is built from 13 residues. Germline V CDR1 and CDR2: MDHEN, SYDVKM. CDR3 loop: CASSRGGYNEQFF. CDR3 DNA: TGTGCCAGCAGCCGAGGGGGATACAATGAGCAGTTCTTC.

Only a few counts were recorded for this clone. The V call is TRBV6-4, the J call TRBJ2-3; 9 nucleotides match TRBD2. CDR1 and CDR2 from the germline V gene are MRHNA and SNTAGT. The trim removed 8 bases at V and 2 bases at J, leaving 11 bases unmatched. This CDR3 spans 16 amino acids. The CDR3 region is CASGNSGGVSTDTQYF. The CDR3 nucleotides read TGTGCCAGCGGTAATAGCGGGGGCGTCTCCACAGATACGCAGTATTTT.

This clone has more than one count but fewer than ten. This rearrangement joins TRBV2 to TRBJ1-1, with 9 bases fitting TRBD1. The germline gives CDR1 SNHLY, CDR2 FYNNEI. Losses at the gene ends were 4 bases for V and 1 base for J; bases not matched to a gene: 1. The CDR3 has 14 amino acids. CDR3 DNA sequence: TGTGCCAGCAGTGGGACAGGGGCGAACACTGAAGCTTTCTTT. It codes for CASSGTGANTEAFF.

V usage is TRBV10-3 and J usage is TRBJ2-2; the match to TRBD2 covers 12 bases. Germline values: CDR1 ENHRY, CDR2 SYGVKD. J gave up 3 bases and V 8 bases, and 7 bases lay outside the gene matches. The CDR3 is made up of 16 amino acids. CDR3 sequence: CAIGASGGGDTGELFF. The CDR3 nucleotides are TGTGCCATCGGGGCTAGCGGGGGGGGAGACACCGGGGAGCTGTTTTTT.

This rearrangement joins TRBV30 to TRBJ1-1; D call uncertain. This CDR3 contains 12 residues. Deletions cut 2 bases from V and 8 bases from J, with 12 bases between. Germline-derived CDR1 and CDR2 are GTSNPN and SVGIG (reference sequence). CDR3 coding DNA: TGTGCCTGGAGTTCCAGCGGGCCCGAAGCTTTCTTT. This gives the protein CAWSSSGPEAFF. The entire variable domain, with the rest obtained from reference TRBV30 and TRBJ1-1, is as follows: SQTIHQWPATLVQPVGSPLSLECTVEGTSNPNLYWYRQAAGRGLQLLFYSVGIGQISSEVPQNLSASRPQDRQFILSSKKLLLSDSGFYLCAWSSSGPEAFFGQGTRLTVV.

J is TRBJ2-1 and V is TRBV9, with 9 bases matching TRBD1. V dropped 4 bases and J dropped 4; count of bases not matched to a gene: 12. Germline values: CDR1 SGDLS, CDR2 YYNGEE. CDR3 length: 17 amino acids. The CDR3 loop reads CASSSQRQGGAYNEQFF. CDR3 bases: TGTGCCAGCAGCTCCCAAAGACAGGGGGGGGCTTACAATGAGCAGTTCTTC. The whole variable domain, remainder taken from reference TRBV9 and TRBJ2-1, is DSGVTQTPKHLITATGQRVTLRCSPRSGDLSVYWYQQSLDQGLQFLIQYYNGEERAKGNILERFSAQQFPDLHSELNLSSLELGDSALYFCASSSQRQGGAYNEQFFGPGTRLTVL.

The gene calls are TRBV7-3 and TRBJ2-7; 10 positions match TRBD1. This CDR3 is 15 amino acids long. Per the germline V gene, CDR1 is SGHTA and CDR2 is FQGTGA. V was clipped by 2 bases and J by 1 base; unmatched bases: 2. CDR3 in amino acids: CASSLGTGASYEQYF. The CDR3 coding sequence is TGTGCCAGCAGCTTAGGGACAGGGGCATCCTACGAGCAGTACTTC.

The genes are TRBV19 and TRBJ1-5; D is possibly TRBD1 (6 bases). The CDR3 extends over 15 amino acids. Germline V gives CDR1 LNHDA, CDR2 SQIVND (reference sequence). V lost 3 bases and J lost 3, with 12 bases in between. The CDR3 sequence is CASSITTGFNQPQHF. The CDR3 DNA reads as TGTGCCAGTAGTATTACTACAGGGTTCAATCAGCCCCAGCATTTT.

The CDR3 bases are TGTGCCAGCGGAGGGGGCATGAACACTGAAGCTTTCTTT. It translates to CASGGGMNTEAFF. V usage is TRBV28 and J usage is TRBJ1-1, with 7 bases aligning to TRBD1. This CDR3 comprises 13 residues. Germline V gene lookup returns CDR1 MDHEN and CDR2 SYDVKM. Losses at the gene ends were 8 bases for V and 0 bases for J; bases not matched to a gene: 3.

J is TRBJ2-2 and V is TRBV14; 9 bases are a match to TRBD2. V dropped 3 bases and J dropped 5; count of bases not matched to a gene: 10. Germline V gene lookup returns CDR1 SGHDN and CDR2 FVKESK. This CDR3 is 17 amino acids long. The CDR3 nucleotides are TGTGCCAGCAGCCAGGGGAGCGGGCTAGCGGGGACCGGGGAGCTGTTTTTT. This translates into CASSQGSGLAGTGELFF.